This TCR beta chain came from a study of cytomegalovirus exposure and HLA in healthy donors. Notes on the study in general: Analyses of presence/absence relied on an assumption of roughly uniform sequencing depth across donors. Donors belonging to an Asian-associated ancestry cluster reportedly showed fewer N-insertions in productive TCRs than the roughly 670-donor mean, according to what a later analysis found.

This clone was counted between two and nine times. Its antigen remains unknown. Deletions cut 5 bases from V and 2 bases from J, with 15 bases between. Germline V gene lookup returns CDR1 SGHTA and CDR2 FQGTGA. The CDR3 has 15 amino acids. A multiplex PCR was run with 60 Vbeta primers and 13 Jbeta primers. This table comes from immunoSEQ multiplex PCR, and its TCRdb copy is limited to in-frame clones, with some not included. Counted here are about 93,000 clones, around 77% occurring once; the ten biggest clones make up around 0.63%. The rearrangement joins TRBV7-3 to TRBJ2-5, with unresolved D. The TCR originated in a man younger than 45 in good health and CMV-seronegative. The sequencing input was PBMCs. The CDR3 DNA follows: TGTGCCAGCAGCCAAACTCTGTCGTGGCAAGAGACCCAGTACTTC. This sequence encodes CASSQTLSWQETQYF.